These 18 T cell receptor beta chains originate from one sample sequenced in a study of blood T cell repertoires in COVID-19. The method was immunoSEQ multiplex PCR; TCRdb's version includes in-frame clones alone and lacks a portion of them. This repertoire shows approximately 150,000 clones, approximately 81% found once; its top ten account for approximately 1%. Sequencing was done on a sample of peripheral blood. These receptors originate from a man aged 35-49 years with acute or convalescent COVID-19.

The chain is built from TRBV6-5 and TRBJ1-4; weak D call: TRBD1 (5 bases). V gave up 6 bases and J gave up 14 bases, with 16 bases separating them. CDR3 length: 12 amino acids. Germline assignment: CDR1 MNHEY and CDR2 SVGAGI. CDR3 nucleotides: TGTGCCAGCAGCAAGATCCAGGGAGGGCTGTTTTTT. Translation gives CASSKIQGGLFF.

A single count supports this clone. This sample includes further DNA sequences coding for the same CDR3. The chain recombines TRBV5-8 with TRBJ2-1; 9 bases are a match to TRBD2. Germline assignment: CDR1 SGHTS and CDR2 YDEGEE. V was pared by 0 bases and J by 2 bases, with 0 bases of the junction left unmatched. The CDR3 covers 15 residues. In DNA form, the CDR3 reads TGTGCCAGCAGCTTGGGACTAGCGGCCTACAATGAGCAGTTCTTC. This translates into CASSLGLAAYNEQFF.

The count of this clone is one. The chain couples TRBV9 to TRBJ1-1; D possibly corresponds to TRBD1 (5 bases). CDR3 length: 14 residues. The V gene's germline CDR1 is SGDLS and CDR2 YYNGEE. The V end lost 0 bases, the J end lost 4 bases, and 10 bases lay between the germline ends. In DNA, the CDR3 is TGTGCCAGCAGCGTAGACGGGGGGGTCACTGAAGCTTTCTTT. Its protein product is CASSVDGGVTEAFF. Drawing the rest from reference TRBV9 and TRBJ1-1, the complete variable domain is DSGVTQTPKHLITATGQRVTLRCSPRSGDLSVYWYQQSLDQGLQFLIQYYNGEERAKGNILERFSAQQFPDLHSELNLSSLELGDSALYFCASSVDGGVTEAFFGQGTRLTVV.

CDR3 nucleotides: TGTGCCAGTAGTATGGGGCGGGAAGATACGCAGTATTTT. Protein sequence: CASSMGREDTQYF. The chain links TRBV19 to TRBJ2-3; maybe TRBD2 (6 bases). The CDR3 totals 13 residues. The germline gives CDR1 LNHDA, CDR2 SQIVND (reference sequence). V gave up 3 bases and J gave up 5 bases, with 9 bases separating them.

This sequence joins TRBV7-2 and TRBJ2-5, with TRBD1 as a possible D gene (5 bases). This CDR3 has 13 amino acids. V gave up 1 base and J gave up 5 bases, with 8 bases separating them. Germline CDR1 reads SGHTA; CDR2 reads FQGNSA. The CDR3 coding sequence is TGTGCCAGCAGCTTAGAGGCAGGGGAGACCCAGTACTTC. It translates to CASSLEAGETQYF.

The rearrangement joins TRBV7-9 to TRBJ2-2; 7 nucleotides match TRBD1. CDR1 and CDR2 from the germline V gene are SEHNR and FQNEAQ (reference sequence). This CDR3 has 15 amino acids. Germline trimming cut 10 bases from V and 1 base from J; bases unmatched to any gene: 9. The CDR3 DNA is TGTGCCACCCCGCCAAGGGGGCGGAACACCGGGGAGCTGTTTTTT. Translated: CATPPRGRNTGELFF.

The gene calls are TRBV19 and TRBJ2-7; TRBD1 matches 10 bases. Germline assignment: CDR1 LNHDA and CDR2 SQIVND (reference sequence). This CDR3 comprises 14 residues. V lost 5 bases to trimming and J lost 3 bases; unmatched junction nucleotides: 4. The CDR3 sequence: CASSPGTGVYEQYF. The CDR3 nucleotides read TGTGCCAGTAGTCCCGGGACAGGGGTCTACGAGCAGTACTTC.

This clone turned up a few times. This sequence joins TRBV28 and TRBJ1-5; the match to TRBD1 covers 7 bases. The CDR3 extends over 14 amino acids. In germline, CDR1 is MDHEN, CDR2 SYDVKM. Losses at the gene ends were 6 bases for V and 0 bases for J; bases not matched to a gene: 2. Written as DNA, the CDR3 is TGTGCCAGCAGGACAGGGTATAGCAATCAGCCCCAGCATTTT. As protein: CASRTGYSNQPQHF.

This sequence joins TRBV19 and TRBJ1-2, with D possibly being TRBD1 (6 bases). The CDR3 length is 13 residues. The germline CDR1 and CDR2 sequences are LNHDA and SQIVND (reference sequence). Trimming removed 5 bases at V and 8 bases at J, with 15 bases between. The CDR3 bases are TGTGCCAGTAGTTATCGCGGGGGCTTAGGCTACACCTTC. Its translation is CASSYRGGLGYTF.

This sequence joins TRBV7-3 and TRBJ2-1, with 7 bases identical to TRBD1. The CDR3 has 13 amino acids. V shed 6 bases, J shed 5 bases, and the junction held 4 bases outside the gene matches. Looked up from germline, CDR1 is SGHTA and CDR2 is FQGTGA. The CDR3 bases are TGTGCCAGCAGACAGGGGTTGAACAATGAGCAGTTCTTC. It yields the protein CASRQGLNNEQFF.

This rearrangement joins TRBV25-1 to TRBJ2-7; TRBD1 agrees at 8 bases. The length of the CDR3 is 15 residues. CDR1 MGHDK and CDR2 SYGVNS come from the germline V gene. Trimming took 4 bases from V and 4 from J; bases not matched to a gene: 9. CDR3 residues: CASSGNGQGRYEQYF. The CDR3 bases are TGTGCCAGCAGTGGAAACGGACAGGGTCGATACGAGCAGTACTTC.

The chain joins TRBV4-2 to TRBJ2-3; 7 bases align to TRBD1. Trimming took 0 bases from V and 4 from J; bases not matched to a gene: 7. The germline V gene encodes CDR1 LGHNA and CDR2 YNFKEQ. This CDR3 has 16 amino acids. The CDR3 region is CASSQDPTGSADTQYF. CDR3 nucleotides: TGTGCCAGCAGCCAAGACCCGACAGGGAGCGCAGATACGCAGTATTTT.

The chain joins TRBV27 to TRBJ1-3, with D tentatively TRBD1 (5 bases). This CDR3 region has 15 residues. Trimming removed 8 bases at V and 2 bases at J, with 16 bases between. Per the germline V gene, CDR1 is MNHEY and CDR2 is SMNVEV (reference sequence). CDR3 bases: TGTGCCAGCCGGGGAGGGGTACTACCTGGAAACACCATATATTTT. Its protein is CASRGGVLPGNTIYF.

The rearrangement uses TRBV5-1 and TRBJ2-7; no firm D call. The CDR3 sequence is 14 residues long. Germline CDR1 and CDR2: SGHRS and YFSETQ. The V and J ends lost 1 base and 2 bases respectively, with 10 bases between them. The chain's CDR3 is CASSLTGPAYEQYF. The CDR3 nucleotides read TGCGCCAGCAGCTTGACGGGTCCCGCCTACGAGCAGTACTTC.

This clone occurred a few times. The V gene is TRBV28, the J gene TRBJ1-2, with TRBD1 identical over 10 bases. Unmatched junction bases numbered 11, after V lost 5 bases and J lost 5 bases. The V gene's germline CDR1 is MDHEN and CDR2 SYDVKM. The length of the CDR3 is 16 residues. The CDR3 DNA sequence: TGTGCCAGCAGTCAAACTAGGACAGGGGGTACTTATGGCTACACCTTC. It translates to CASSQTRTGGTYGYTF.

The gene calls are TRBV12-3 or TRBV12-4 and TRBJ2-1, with D perhaps matching TRBD2 (5 bases). This CDR3 region has 13 residues. The V end lost 3 bases, the J end lost 6 bases, and 9 bases lay between the germline ends. CDR3 sequence: CASSFSGFNEQFF. In nucleotides, the CDR3 is TGTGCCAGCAGTTTTTCGGGGTTCAATGAGCAGTTCTTC.

This clone has only one observation. The rearrangement links TRBV30 to TRBJ1-1; D is possibly TRBD1 (6 bases). V lost 5 bases to trimming and J lost 2 bases, with 15 bases between them. Germline assignment: CDR1 GTSNPN and CDR2 SVGIG (reference sequence). The CDR3 contains 14 residues. Written as DNA, the CDR3 is TGTGCCTGGGTTGCCGGGACACCTAACACTGAAGCTTTCTTT. This sequence encodes CAWVAGTPNTEAFF.

Regarding this clone: Other DNA sequences in the sample encode the same CDR3. This rearrangement joins TRBV2 to TRBJ2-7, with 8 bases lining up with TRBD1. The V and J ends lost 4 bases and 4 bases, in that order; junction bases with no gene match: 6. The CDR3 is 14 amino acids. The germline CDR1 and CDR2 sequences are SNHLY and FYNNEI. The CDR3 is CASSAGTGPYEQYF. In DNA, the CDR3 is TGTGCCAGCAGTGCCGGGACAGGACCTTACGAGCAGTACTTC. Full variable domain (outside the CDR3, taken from reference TRBV2 and TRBJ2-7): EPEVTQTPSHQVTQMGQEVILRCVPISNHLYFYWYRQILGQKVEFLVSFYNNEISEKSEIFDDQFSVERPDGSNFTLKIRSTKLEDSAMYFCASSAGTGPYEQYFGPGTRLTVT.